Below are 8 T cell receptor beta chains sequenced from a single sample in a study of radiation and T cells in renal cell carcinoma. The data were produced by immunoSEQ multiplex PCR, yet TCRdb's version contains in-frame clones alone and is incomplete. The sample has about 130,000 clones, nearly 90% seen once; the top ten hold about 11%. Time point indicated: baseline pretreatment blood. Treatment of the sample: 15 Gy SBRT to primary tumor, nephrectomy 4 weeks later. The sequences come from blood, collected from a patient whose treatment included radiotherapy and nephrectomy. The receptors here all came from a woman aged 50 to 60 with renal cell carcinoma.

The rearrangement uses TRBV4-1 and TRBJ1-4, with D unclear. The CDR3 consists of 14 residues. Germline CDR1 is MGHRA and CDR2 is YSYEKL. V was pared by 0 bases and J by 5 bases, with 7 bases between. CDR3 loop: CASSQDFRNEKLFF. DNA for the CDR3: TGCGCCAGCAGCCAAGATTTTAGGAATGAAAAACTGTTTTTT.

The chain joins TRBV9 to TRBJ1-5, with TRBD1 matching 9 bases. Germline V gives CDR1 SGDLS, CDR2 YYNGEE. The CDR3 loop spans 15 amino acids. V shed 0 bases, J shed 4 bases, and the junction held 2 bases outside the gene matches. The CDR3: CASSVDGQGNQPQHF. The CDR3 nucleotides are TGTGCCAGCAGCGTAGACGGACAGGGGAATCAGCCCCAGCATTTT.

The chain employs TRBV7-6 and TRBJ2-3; no firm D call. Looked up from germline, CDR1 is SGHVS and CDR2 is FNYEAQ. This CDR3 is built from 14 residues. Between the trimmed V and J ends, which lost 1 base and 0 bases, there was a span of 5 bases. The DNA of the CDR3 is TGTGCCAGCAGCTTAGAGACCAGCACAGATACGCAGTATTTT. Its protein product is CASSLETSTDTQYF.

The rearrangement joins TRBV19 to TRBJ2-7; possibly TRBD2 for D (5 bases). The CDR3 covers 15 residues. From germline, CDR1 is LNHDA and CDR2 SQIVND (reference sequence). V was clipped by 2 bases and J by 0 bases, with 11 bases between them. The chain's CDR3 is CASSIRWESSYEQYF. CDR3 in DNA: TGTGCCAGTAGTATAAGGTGGGAGAGCTCCTACGAGCAGTACTTC.

The V gene is TRBV2, the J gene TRBJ2-3; possibly TRBD2 for D (6 bases). With 7 bases removed from V and 0 bases from J, the gap between germline ends came to 11 bases. The CDR3 sequence is 14 residues long. Germline-derived CDR1 and CDR2 are SNHLY and FYNNEI. CDR3: CASNTGTSTDTQYF. DNA for the CDR3: TGTGCCAGCAATACCGGGACTAGCACAGATACGCAGTATTTT. Looking up the rest from reference TRBV2 and TRBJ2-3 gives the full variable domain: EPEVTQTPSHQVTQMGQEVILRCVPISNHLYFYWYRQILGQKVEFLVSFYNNEISEKSEIFDDQFSVERPDGSNFTLKIRSTKLEDSAMYFCASNTGTSTDTQYFGPGTRLTVL.

The chain uses TRBV2 and TRBJ1-5; D remains unclear. This CDR3 spans 14 amino acids. V was pared by 2 bases and J by 3 bases, with 8 bases between. From germline, CDR1 is SNHLY and CDR2 FYNNEI. The CDR3 spells CASSERFPNQPQHF. The DNA for the CDR3 is TGTGCCAGCAGTGAACGGTTCCCCAATCAGCCCCAGCATTTT.

V gene TRBV29-1 combines with J gene TRBJ2-5, with 12 bases identical to TRBD1. The CDR3 sequence is 13 residues long. Trimming took 4 bases from V and 5 from J; bases not matched to a gene: 2. CDR1 SQVTM and CDR2 ANQGSEA come from the germline V gene. The CDR3 region is CSVGDRGPETQYF. CDR3 nucleotides: TGCAGCGTTGGGGACAGGGGGCCTGAGACCCAGTACTTC.

The CDR3 nucleotides are TGTGCCAGCAGCCCTCGGGACAGCCGGCAGCCCCAGCATTTT. This translates into CASSPRDSRQPQHF. This chain joins TRBV9 and TRBJ1-5; 7 positions agree with TRBD1. CDR3 size: 14 residues. Germline CDR1 is SGDLS and CDR2 is YYNGEE. V lost 4 bases to trimming and J lost 7 bases; unmatched junction nucleotides: 8.